A single sample gave rise to the 24 T cell receptor beta chains below, sequenced in a study of T cell changes during pregnancy in multiple sclerosis. The repertoire was sequenced with immunoSEQ multiplex PCR; TCRdb's copy has only in-frame clones and lacks some. The sample holds 50,000 to 75,000 clones, 90% seen once. Sequencing was performed on peripheral blood, taken in the first trimester of pregnancy. These receptor sequences come from a female donor in good health, enrolled as a control in a pregnancy study.

The rearrangement joins TRBV11-3 to TRBJ2-5; tentatively, D is TRBD2 (5 bases). V was trimmed by 1 base and J by 5 bases, leaving 8 bases between them. Germline assignment: CDR1 SGHNT and CDR2 YENEEA. The CDR3 consists of 13 residues. The CDR3 spells CASSLGGMETQYF. CDR3 nucleotide sequence: TGTGCCAGCAGCTTAGGAGGGATGGAGACCCAGTACTTC.

This clone was detected once. The CDR3: CAISGGGDGYGYTF. CDR3 bases: TGTGCCATCAGTGGTGGGGGGGACGGCTATGGCTACACCTTC. The chain joins TRBV10-3 to TRBJ1-2; D perhaps matches TRBD1 (5 bases). The CDR3 runs 14 residues. Trimming took off 4 bases at V and 4 bases at J, with 13 bases between the two ends. Germline V gene data show CDR1 as ENHRY and CDR2 as SYGVKD.

The genes are TRBV4-1 and TRBJ2-2, with a weak D call TRBD2 (6 bases). The CDR3 is made up of 16 amino acids. Trimming took off 4 bases at V and 3 bases at J, with 15 bases between the two ends. The germline V gene has CDR1 MGHRA and CDR2 YSYEKL. The CDR3 region has the DNA TGCGCCAGCAGCCCCGTTGGCAGGGAGGACACCGGGGAGCTGTTTTTT. It translates to CASSPVGREDTGELFF.

The chain combines TRBV5-6 with TRBJ2-7; 7 bases match TRBD1. J was trimmed by 0 bases and V by 4 bases; bases with no gene match: 10. The CDR3 extends over 16 amino acids. Per the germline V gene, CDR1 is SGHDT and CDR2 is YYEEEE. The CDR3 region is CASSINPGQFSYEQYF. The CDR3 DNA follows: TGTGCCAGCAGCATAAATCCGGGACAGTTCTCCTACGAGCAGTACTTC.

The gene calls are TRBV5-1 and TRBJ2-5; possible D gene TRBD2, 6 bases. CDR3 length equals 11 residues. Germline V gene sequence: CDR1 SGHRS, CDR2 YFSETQ. The V and J ends lost 4 bases and 9 bases respectively, with 10 bases between them. CDR3 protein: CASSPGGAQYF. CDR3 nucleotides: TGCGCCAGCAGCCCCGGGGGTGCCCAGTACTTC. The variable domain in full, with the rest retrieved from reference TRBV5-1 and TRBJ2-5, is KAGVTQTPRYLIKTRGQQVTLSCSPISGHRSVSWYQQTPGQGLQFLFEYFSETQRNKGNFPGRFSGRQFSNSRSEMNVSTLELGDSALYLCASSPGGAQYFGPGTRLLVL.

The CDR3 region is CASSEQGNTGELFF. The CDR3 DNA sequence: TGTGCCAGCAGTGAACAGGGAAACACCGGGGAGCTGTTTTTT. The rearrangement joins TRBV6-4 to TRBJ2-2; TRBD1 might be the D (6 bases). In germline, CDR1 is MRHNA, CDR2 SNTAGT. Trimming cost V 3 bases and J 2 bases, with 7 bases left between them. The length of the CDR3 is 14 residues.

The sample holds one count of this clone. The CDR3 coding sequence is TGTGCCAGCAGCTTGCGGACTAGCGGGAGTAGGGGCACAGATACGCAGTATTTT. It codes for CASSLRTSGSRGTDTQYF. V usage is TRBV7-2 and J usage is TRBJ2-3, with 13 bases fitting TRBD2. V was pared by 3 bases and J by 1 base, with 7 bases of the junction left unmatched. Germline loops: CDR1 SGHTA, CDR2 FQGNSA. The CDR3 consists of 18 residues.

The chain employs TRBV19 and TRBJ2-1; the match to TRBD2 covers 10 bases. The CDR3 contains 14 residues. CDR1 LNHDA and CDR2 SQIVND come from the germline V gene (reference sequence). Trimming cost V 6 bases and J 5 bases; bases outside gene matches: 4. CDR3 bases: TGTGCCAGTAGCTGGACTAGCGGCCACAATGAGCAGTTCTTC. Translation: CASSWTSGHNEQFF.

The V gene is TRBV28, the J gene TRBJ2-5; TRBD1 matches 8 bases. J was trimmed by 4 bases and V by 5 bases; bases with no gene match: 6. Germline V lookup: CDR1 MDHEN, CDR2 SYDVKM. The CDR3 consists of 14 residues. This CDR3 reads CASSPRTGRETQYF. As DNA, the CDR3 is TGTGCCAGCAGTCCGCGGACAGGGCGAGAGACCCAGTACTTC.

The sample holds one count of this clone. V gene TRBV5-4 combines with J gene TRBJ2-7; the D gene is possibly TRBD1 (5 bases). Germline V gene data show CDR1 as SGHNT and CDR2 as YYREEE (reference sequence). V lost 3 bases, J lost 6 bases, and 19 bases lay in between. The CDR3 consists of 15 residues. CDR3 protein: CASSSYDRSGSEQYF. The CDR3 region has the DNA TGTGCCAGCAGCTCCTACGACAGAAGTGGGTCCGAGCAGTACTTC.

CDR3 sequence (DNA): TGCGCCAGCAGCCCCTCCACAGATACGCAGTATTTT. It encodes CASSPSTDTQYF. The chain recombines TRBV5-1 with TRBJ2-3, with D unresolved. V was shortened by 4 bases and J by 2 bases, with 5 bases between the two germline ends. The CDR3 length is 12 residues. Germline CDR1 and CDR2: SGHRS and YFSETQ.

The DNA of the CDR3 is TGTGCCAGCAGCTTCAGGGGAGAGACTGAAGCTTTCTTT. Its protein is CASSFRGETEAFF. The rearrangement uses TRBV11-2 and TRBJ1-1, with D possibly TRBD1 on 6 matching bases. V gave up 3 bases and J gave up 5 bases, with 10 bases separating them. Germline V CDR1 and CDR2: SGHAT, FQNNGV. This CDR3 comprises 13 residues.

The J gene is TRBJ1-2, the V gene TRBV27; 8 bases are a match to TRBD1. CDR3 length: 18 residues. The V gene's germline CDR1 is MNHEY and CDR2 SMNVEV (reference sequence). Unmatched junction bases numbered 11, after V lost 0 bases and J lost 2 bases. CDR3 DNA sequence: TGTGCCAGCAGTTTATCCTGGACAGGGATGGGGTTCAACTATGGCTACACCTTC. This sequence encodes CASSLSWTGMGFNYGYTF.

This clone was counted a single time. This chain joins TRBV7-3 and TRBJ2-5, with 8 bases fitting TRBD1. The germline gives CDR1 SGHTA, CDR2 FQGTGA. This CDR3 is 15 amino acids long. The ends lost 5 bases at V and 5 bases at J; junction bases unmatched: 10. CDR3 sequence (DNA): TGTGCCAGCAGCCCCTCAGGGGGCGAGGGGGAGACCCAGTACTTC. It yields the protein CASSPSGGEGETQYF.

The chain combines TRBV7-2 with TRBJ2-1; 13 bases are a match to TRBD2. Germline V CDR1 and CDR2: SGHTA, FQGNSA. J lost 5 bases, V lost 3 bases, and 1 base had no gene match. This CDR3 comprises 15 residues. CDR3 DNA: TGTGCCAGCAGCTTTGGACTAGCGGGGGACAATGAGCAGTTCTTC. It encodes CASSFGLAGDNEQFF.

This rearrangement joins TRBV7-2 to TRBJ2-7, with a weak D call TRBD2 (5 bases). The CDR3 is made up of 12 amino acids. The germline gives CDR1 SGHTA, CDR2 FQGNSA. The V end was cut by 4 bases, the J end by 9 bases, with 13 bases between. CDR3 coding DNA: TGTGCCAGCAGCTCGGACTCCGGCAGGCAGTACTTC. Protein: CASSSDSGRQYF.

This rearrangement joins TRBV5-1 to TRBJ1-1; D gene unclear. Germline values: CDR1 SGHRS, CDR2 YFSETQ. The CDR3 length is 15 residues. Trimming shortened V by 0 bases and J by 2 bases, and 11 bases separated the two germline ends. The CDR3 bases are TGCGCCAGCAGCTTGGGGAGGGCGATTAACACTGAAGCTTTCTTT. Amino acids: CASSLGRAINTEAFF.

This chain uses TRBV7-9 with TRBJ1-6, with a possible D match to TRBD1 (5 bases). CDR3 size: 13 residues. The germline V gene has CDR1 SEHNR and CDR2 FQNEAQ (reference sequence). Between the trimmed V and J ends, which lost 5 bases and 9 bases, there was a span of 11 bases. Written as DNA, the CDR3 is TGTGCCAGCAGCCTCCCGACAGTTTCACCCCTCCACTTT. Amino acids: CASSLPTVSPLHF.

The chain carries TRBV27 and TRBJ2-1, with 13 bases matching TRBD2. Germline V gene lookup returns CDR1 MNHEY and CDR2 SMNVEV (reference sequence). The CDR3 has 16 residues. The junction had 8 bases not matched to a gene; V was cut back by 4 bases and J by 8 bases. CDR3 nucleotides: TGTGCCAGCAGTTCGTGGACTAGCGGGAGAAGCCATGAGCAGTTCTTC. Its translation: CASSSWTSGRSHEQFF.

The rearrangement uses TRBV5-1 and TRBJ2-7; 8 nucleotides agree with TRBD1. The CDR3 sequence is 15 residues long. Germline V gene sequence: CDR1 SGHRS, CDR2 YFSETQ. V dropped 4 bases and J dropped 2; count of bases not matched to a gene: 8. The CDR3 DNA sequence: TGCGCCAGCAGCATGTATAAACAGGGGGCCTACGAGCAGTACTTC. Amino acids: CASSMYKQGAYEQYF.

The chain combines TRBV18 with TRBJ2-5; TRBD2 aligns across 9 bases. The V gene's germline CDR1 is KGHSH and CDR2 LQKENI. V lost 3 bases to trimming and J lost 1 base; unmatched junction nucleotides: 3. The CDR3 contains 15 residues. The CDR3 loop reads CASSPGGRVQETQYF. The CDR3 DNA sequence: TGTGCCAGCTCACCCGGCGGGAGGGTCCAAGAGACCCAGTACTTC.

V gene TRBV19 combines with J gene TRBJ2-1; 11 bases are a match to TRBD2. The germline V gene has CDR1 LNHDA and CDR2 SQIVND (reference sequence). V lost 5 bases, J lost 0 bases, and 6 bases stayed unmatched. This CDR3 spans 17 amino acids. CDR3 in DNA: TGTGCCAGTAGTCCATCGGGACTAGCGGACTCCTACAATGAGCAGTTCTTC. Its translation is CASSPSGLADSYNEQFF.

This clone was recorded once. This chain joins TRBV20-1 and TRBJ2-7; D is undetermined. Trimming took 3 bases from V and 5 from J, leaving 8 bases between them. CDR1 is DFQATT, CDR2 SNEGSKA, per germline (reference sequence). This CDR3 is 11 amino acids long. The CDR3 DNA follows: TGCAGTGCTAGGGGCCCCCACGAGCAGTACTTC. Amino acids: CSARGPHEQYF.

Only one count was recorded for this clone. The chain has TRBV29-1 and TRBJ2-3; no reliable D call. CDR1 and CDR2 (germline): SQVTM, ANQGSEA. Trimming pared 3 bases from V and 7 bases from J, leaving 8 bases between. CDR3 size: 11 residues. CDR3 sequence: CSVDRQNTQYF. CDR3 in DNA: TGCAGCGTTGACAGGCAGAATACGCAGTATTTT.